This T cell receptor (beta chain) derives from a study of vaccination and CD4 T cells after COVID-19. Study as a whole: Several convalescent patients had mild and one had severe PCR-confirmed SARS-CoV-2 disease. Post-COVID draws came a median roughly 100 days after diagnosis (range 35 to 161). Typically, post-vaccine samples were obtained a median approximately 72 days after dose two, within a range of 14 to 241. Study-level results: Within the convalescent patients, a median roughly 87% of the SARS-CoV-2-reactive clones were ones that appeared only post-vaccination.

Treatment noted: approximately nine-day PBMC culture with coronavirus spike peptide pools or control peptides (ViraFEST assay). This CDR3 comprises 16 residues. Researchers used the Oncomine TCR Beta short-read assay to sequence DNA from cultured CD4+ T cells. MiXCR, run by TCRdb on the PCR reads, gives a single entry per CDR3 protein. The table lists more than 15,000 distinct CDR3 sequences, 44% of them singletons. As regards this clonotype: The antigen remains undetermined.

Sequenced: CD4+ T cells from blood, cultured in vitro. This TCR was recovered from a human donor who had recovered from COVID-19. The chain joins TRBV21-1 to TRBJ1-6. TRBV21-1 counts as a pseudogene. The CDR3 DNA follows: TGTGCCATCTTTAATCTCGAGAGCTCCTATAATTCACCCCTCCACTTT. Residues: CAIFNLESSYNSPLHF.